These 25 T cell receptor beta chains were all obtained from the same sample, sequenced in a study of tissue T cells after allogeneic stem cell transplantation (dated by TCRdb to the early 2020s). Library preparation was by the immunoSEQ multiplex PCR assay. In TCRdb, the immuneACCESS table is reduced to in-frame sequences with V and J assigned. These tables do not hold every clone; where another copy was compared, an unresolved V gene accounts for under half, and the others remain unexplained. Counted in this sample were about 48,000 clones; about three quarters of them appeared once. The ten biggest clones cover approximately 0.5% of the sample. The sample comprised sorted cells pooled from one or two spleens. The receptors here all came from a pool of C57BL/6 mice in good health.

To note about this clone: Gene names and germline refer to mouse. Coverage ceases 1 residue before the CDR3 finishes, and the germline J gene fills in the end. V gene TRBV5 combines with J gene TRBJ2-2, with D maybe TRBD2 (5 bases). The germline V gene has CDR1 LGHNA and CDR2 YNLKQL (reference sequence). There are 14 residues in the CDR3. The V and J ends lost 5 bases and 1 base respectively, with 8 bases between them. CDR3 residues: CASSAWENTGQLYF. The sequenced part of the CDR3 DNA is TGTGCCAGCAGCGCCTGGGAAAACACCGGGCAGCTCTAC.

As regards this clone: The genes are named according to mouse. The CDR3 end lies 1 residue beyond the end of the read and is filled in from the germline J gene. The rearrangement links TRBV13-2 to TRBJ2-4; TRBD2 aligns across 10 bases. The CDR3 has 16 amino acids. The germline V gene encodes CDR1 NNHNN and CDR2 SYGAGS (reference sequence). V gave up 2 bases and J gave up 3 bases; unmatched junction bases: 6. Partial CDR3 DNA: TGTGCCAGCGGTGACCCCCGGGACTGGGGACAAAACACCTTGTAC. Residues: CASGDPRDWGQNTLY. The entire CDR3 is CASGDPRDWGQNTLYF.

This clone was counted only a few times. These gene names are mouse names. The read stops 1 residue short of the end of the CDR3; the missing end is completed from the germline J gene. The gene calls are TRBV2 and TRBJ2-7; 7 nucleotides match TRBD2. Germline lookup yields CDR1 LGHNA and CDR2 YSYQKL. V dropped 6 bases and J dropped 0; count of bases not matched to a gene: 2. The CDR3 spans 13 residues. The covered CDR3 bases are TGTGCCAGCAGGACTGGGAGCTCCTATGAACAGTAC. Translation: CASRTGSSYEQY. The whole CDR3 sequence reads CASRTGSSYEQYF.

For this clone: Gene names and germline match the mouse. The missing CDR3 end, 1 residue past where the read stops, is filled in from the germline J gene. The V and J genes are TRBV13-3 and TRBJ2-3; D is perhaps TRBD1 (6 bases). Trimming took 1 base from V and 1 from J, leaving 13 bases between them. From germline, CDR1 is NNHDY and CDR2 SYVADS. The CDR3 is 16 residues long. The CDR3 bases that were read are TGTGCCAGCAGTGATCTCAGGGGAGAGGGTGCAGAAACGCTGTAT. Translation gives CASSDLRGEGAETLY. The whole CDR3 sequence is CASSDLRGEGAETLYF.

This clone occurred a few times. The gene names here belong to mouse. The missing CDR3 end, 1 residue past where the read stops, is filled in from the germline J gene. The chain couples TRBV19 to TRBJ1-1; D not certain. The germline gives CDR1 FNHDT, CDR2 SITEND (reference sequence). Trimming removed 4 bases at V and 3 bases at J, with 10 bases between. The CDR3 extends over 13 amino acids. The covered CDR3 bases are TGTGCCAGCAGTGCGAGACAATACACAGAAGTCTTC. This translates into CASSARQYTEVF. The whole CDR3 sequence is CASSARQYTEVFF.

A word on this clone: The genes are named according to mouse. Coverage ceases 1 residue before the CDR3 finishes, and the germline J gene fills in the end. The chain employs TRBV15 and TRBJ2-5, with 9 bases lining up with TRBD2. The CDR3 length is 14 residues. The germline CDR1 and CDR2 sequences are SGHND and FRSKSL. Losses at the gene ends were 5 bases for V and 3 bases for J; bases not matched to a gene: 3. CDR3 DNA (partial): TGTGCCAGCAGTCCCGACTGGGGGCAAGACACCCAGTAC. This encodes CASSPDWGQDTQY. The full CDR3 protein is CASSPDWGQDTQYF.

Points on this clone: Gene names follow the mouse nomenclature. The CDR3 goes on 1 residue after the read ends, and that part is filled in from the germline J gene. The chain couples TRBV20 to TRBJ1-1; TRBD1 might be the D (5 bases). This CDR3 has 14 amino acids. Trimming shortened V by 0 bases and J by 0 bases, and 8 bases separated the two germline ends. CDR1 GFQATS and CDR2 STVNSAI come from the germline V gene. The CDR3 reads CGARDLGANTEVFF. CDR3 DNA, as far as it was read: TGTGGTGCTAGGGATTTGGGGGCAAACACAGAAGTCTTC.

Details on this clone: The gene names given are mouse names. The CDR3 end falls 1 residue outside the read, so it is completed with the germline J gene. This rearrangement joins TRBV2 to TRBJ2-1; D not certain. Germline CDR1 LGHNA, CDR2 YSYQKL. The length of the CDR3 is 11 residues. With 5 bases removed from V and 6 bases from J, the gap between germline ends came to 5 bases. The CDR3 bases that were read are TGTGCCAGCAGCGCCGGTGCTGAGCAGTTC. Translating it yields CASSAGAEQF. The whole CDR3 reads CASSAGAEQFF.

This clone was counted a few times. Gene names refer to mouse genes. The read ends 1 residue before the CDR3 terminus; that terminus is restored from the germline J gene. V gene TRBV13-1 combines with J gene TRBJ1-3; weak D call: TRBD1 (6 bases). CDR1 and CDR2 from the germline V gene are NSHNY and SYGAGN. The V end was cut by 0 bases, the J end by 4 bases, with 14 bases between. This CDR3 comprises 16 residues. CDR3: CASSDEGGGRGNTLYF. The DNA read from the CDR3 is TGTGCCAGCAGTGATGAAGGTGGGGGGCGCGGAAATACGCTCTAT.

Remarks on this clone: Any gene name here is a mouse gene name. The sequence runs out 1 residue before the end of the CDR3; the remainder is reconstructed from the germline J gene. The V and J genes are TRBV3 and TRBJ1-3; D gene ambiguous. The V gene lost 2 bases and the J gene lost 1 base, with 0 bases spanning the gap. The CDR3 consists of 12 residues. Germline CDR1 and CDR2: SNHLY and FYNGKV (reference sequence). The CDR3 spells CASSLSGNTLYF. The CDR3 bases that were read are TGTGCCAGCAGCTTATCTGGAAATACGCTCTAT.

For this clone: Mouse germline and gene names are used. From the germline J gene comes the end of the CDR3, since the read stops 1 residue before it. The rearrangement joins TRBV17 to TRBJ1-1; 7 bases map to TRBD1. CDR1 and CDR2 (germline): MNHDT, YYDKIL. CDR3 length equals 14 residues. The junction had 4 bases not matched to a gene; V was cut back by 6 bases and J by 0 bases. The DNA read from the CDR3 is TGTGCTAGCAGAAACAGGGGAGCAAACACAGAAGTCTTC. This translates into CASRNRGANTEVF. The full CDR3 is CASRNRGANTEVFF.

Of note for this clone: The gene names given are mouse names. The CDR3 extends 1 residue past the end of the read, so its final part is completed from the germline J gene. The rearrangement joins TRBV5 to TRBJ2-1; D possibly corresponds to TRBD2 (7 bases). Germline CDR1 LGHNA, CDR2 YNLKQL (reference sequence). This CDR3 is 16 amino acids long. With 1 base removed from V and 0 bases from J, the gap between germline ends came to 10 bases. The CDR3 DNA, read in part, is TGTGCCAGCAGCCAAGGGGGGGCCTATAACTATGCTGAGCAGTTC. Encoded protein: CASSQGGAYNYAEQF. The entire CDR3 protein reads CASSQGGAYNYAEQFF.

This clone came up a few times. The gene names here belong to mouse. The CDR3 end falls 1 residue outside the read, so it is completed with the germline J gene. The chain is built from TRBV12-1 and TRBJ2-7, with 9 bases identical to TRBD2. The germline gives CDR1 SGHSN, CDR2 HYEKVE. V gave up 0 bases and J gave up 0 bases; unmatched junction bases: 5. This CDR3 is built from 16 residues. The DNA read from the CDR3 is TGTGCCAGCTCTCTCGAGGGCTGGGGGGGCTCCTATGAACAGTAC. Protein: CASSLEGWGGSYEQY. The entire CDR3 sequence reads CASSLEGWGGSYEQYF.

About this clone: Gene names and germline refer to mouse. The CDR3 end lies 1 residue beyond the end of the read and is filled in from the germline J gene. The J gene is TRBJ2-4, the V gene TRBV13-3; no firm D call. The CDR3 is made up of 13 amino acids. CDR1 is NNHDY, CDR2 SYVADS, per germline. V shed 4 bases and J shed 1 base, with 7 bases lying between them. CDR3: CASSPFGQNTLYF. CDR3 bases read: TGTGCCAGCAGTCCCTTCGGTCAAAACACCTTGTAC.

The sample holds a few counts of this clone. The genes are named according to mouse. The CDR3 extends 1 residue past the end of the read, so its final part is completed from the germline J gene. V and J are TRBV13-1 and TRBJ2-5, with D possibly TRBD2 on 6 matching bases. V was trimmed by 1 base and J by 1 base, leaving 7 bases between them. Germline V gene lookup returns CDR1 NSHNY and CDR2 SYGAGN. This CDR3 is 14 amino acids long. The chain's CDR3 is CASSDTGHQDTQYF. The sequenced part of the CDR3 DNA is TGTGCCAGCAGTGATACTGGGCACCAAGACACCCAGTAC.

Worth noting for this clone: The gene symbols are mouse symbols. The sequenced fragment ends 1 residue before the CDR3 boundary, so the rest is inferred from the germline J gene. The sample holds other DNA sequences that translate to the same CDR3. This sequence joins TRBV3 and TRBJ2-3; 8 nucleotides line up with TRBD2. The V gene end was trimmed by 5 bases and the J gene end by 0 bases; junction bases not matched to a gene: 1. CDR1 is SNHLY and CDR2 is FYNGKV in the germline V gene (reference sequence). This CDR3 contains 14 residues. The CDR3: CASSLGGSAETLYF. Incomplete CDR3 DNA: TGTGCCAGCAGCCTGGGGGGTAGTGCAGAAACGCTGTAT.

To note about this clone: Gene names are the mouse ones. The read comes to an end 1 residue before the CDR3 does, leaving the germline J gene to fill in the end. The chain is built from TRBV20 and TRBJ2-4; D is unresolved. Germline V gene lookup returns CDR1 GFQATS and CDR2 STVNSAI. V shed 0 bases and J shed 0 bases, with 4 bases lying between them. The CDR3 loop spans 13 amino acids. CDR3 amino acids: CGARDSSQNTLYF. The sequenced part of the CDR3 DNA is TGTGGTGCTAGGGACAGTAGTCAAAACACCTTGTAC.

With respect to this clone: Germline and genes here are mouse. The read terminates 1 residue before the CDR3 end, so the remaining end is supplied by the germline J gene. J is TRBJ2-5 and V is TRBV3; TRBD2 agrees at 7 bases. Germline V CDR1 and CDR2: SNHLY, FYNGKV (reference sequence). Germline trimming cut 4 bases from V and 2 bases from J; bases unmatched to any gene: 3. CDR3 length equals 14 residues. The part of the CDR3 DNA that was read is TGTGCCAGCAGCTGGGGGGGGGTCCAAGACACCCAGTAC. This translates into CASSWGGVQDTQY. The entire CDR3 reads CASSWGGVQDTQYF.

With respect to this clone: Genes here carry mouse names. The CDR3 end is not reached by the read, which stops 1 residue before it; the germline J gene fills it in. The chain uses TRBV1 and TRBJ1-4, with TRBD1 matching 10 bases. CDR3 length: 16 residues. Losses at the gene ends were 2 bases for V and 3 bases for J; bases not matched to a gene: 3. CDR1 is NSQYPW and CDR2 is LRSPGD in the germline V gene (reference sequence). The CDR3 sequence is CTCSARQGAANERLFF. CDR3 DNA, as far as it was read: TGCACCTGCAGTGCAAGACAGGGGGCGGCCAACGAAAGATTATTT.

In the case of this clone: Gene names denote mouse genes. The CDR3 end lies 1 residue beyond the end of the read and is filled in from the germline J gene. The chain is built from TRBV24 and TRBJ1-1; TRBD1 aligns across 12 bases. Unmatched junction bases numbered 3, after V lost 4 bases and J lost 6 bases. The germline gives CDR1 KGHTA, CDR2 FRNEEI. The CDR3 has 14 residues. The sequenced part of the CDR3 DNA is TGTGCCAGCAGTCGGGACAGGGGGCTGGCAGAAGTCTTC. This encodes CASSRDRGLAEVF. The whole CDR3 reads CASSRDRGLAEVFF.

This clone appeared a single time. The genes and germline here are from mouse. Coverage ceases 1 residue before the CDR3 finishes, and the germline J gene fills in the end. The chain combines TRBV3 with TRBJ2-2, with 11 bases matching TRBD2. Germline assignment: CDR1 SNHLY and CDR2 FYNGKV (reference sequence). Trimming took 3 bases from V and 4 from J; bases not matched to a gene: 4. The CDR3 has 16 residues. CDR3 DNA, as far as it was read: TGTGCCAGCAGCTTGAACTGGGGGGGCGTCACCGGGCAGCTCTAC. It specifies CASSLNWGGVTGQLY. The CDR3, in full, reads CASSLNWGGVTGQLYF.

This clone was observed a few times. The genes and germline here are from mouse. The CDR3 loop is CGARGTTYAEQFF. CDR3 DNA (partial): TGTGGTGCTAGGGGGACAACCTATGCTGAGCAGTTC. The rearrangement links TRBV20 to TRBJ2-1; possible D gene TRBD1, 5 bases. The observed sequence ends 1 residue before the CDR3 terminus, with the missing tail filled in from the germline J gene. CDR1 and CDR2 from the germline V gene are GFQATS and STVNSAI. V shed 1 base and J shed 3 bases, with 7 bases lying between them. The CDR3 is 13 amino acids.

About this clone itself: Gene names denote mouse genes. Read data end 1 residue before the CDR3 end; the end is taken from the germline J gene. V usage is TRBV5 and J usage is TRBJ2-3, with D perhaps TRBD1 or TRBD2 (6 bases each). Germline-derived CDR1 and CDR2 are LGHNA and YNLKQL (reference sequence). Between the trimmed V and J ends, which lost 1 base and 1 base, there was a span of 9 bases. This CDR3 is built from 15 residues. The sequenced CDR3 bases are TGTGCCAGCAGCCAAGCCGGGGGCGGTGCAGAAACGCTGTAT. Translation: CASSQAGGGAETLY. The entire CDR3 sequence reads CASSQAGGGAETLYF.

On this clone itself: Gene labels here are mouse ones. Read data end 1 residue before the CDR3 end; the end is taken from the germline J gene. This chain links TRBV20 with TRBJ2-4; a weak D match, TRBD1 (8 bases). Looked up from germline, CDR1 is GFQATS and CDR2 is STVNSAI. V dropped 1 base and J dropped 0 bases, with 11 bases sitting between them. The CDR3 extends over 15 amino acids. The part of the CDR3 DNA that was read is TGTGGTGCTAGGGCACAGGGGGGGAGTCAAAACACCTTGTAC. As protein: CGARAQGGSQNTLY. The entire CDR3 protein reads CGARAQGGSQNTLYF.

This clone has only one observation. The gene names here belong to mouse. The read falls 1 residue short of the CDR3 end, and the missing part is taken from the germline J gene. The chain couples TRBV12-1 to TRBJ2-1, with 9 bases lining up with TRBD2. The CDR3 is 14 residues long. Trimming at V came to 4 bases and at J to 6 bases, leaving 6 bases not matched to a gene. Germline V gives CDR1 SGHSN, CDR2 HYEKVE. The covered CDR3 bases are TGTGCCAGCTCCCGTTTGGGGGGGCTTGCTGAGCAGTTC. This sequence encodes CASSRLGGLAEQF. The full CDR3 reads CASSRLGGLAEQFF.